A selection of T cell receptor beta chains follows, all from one sample in a study of brain T cells in children with intractable seizures. Produced via immunoSEQ multiplex PCR; TCRdb's table is partial and in-frame only. Among over 3,000 clones listed, 55% to 75% were seen once. The sequencing here drew on resected brain tissue, taken at surgery. The receptor source for this set is a girl aged 2-10 years with Rasmussen encephalitis and intractable seizures. CDR3s include the opening cysteine and the closing phenylalanine or tryptophan. A D gene is named only where the DNA matches it firmly. Clone size is stated in some rows and not others, as once, few, many or a class when expanded.

j_call d_call v_call clone_size cdr3_nt cdr3_aa
TRBJ2-1 TRBD1 TRBV28 NA TGTGCCAGCAGCTTCACGCGAAAGGACAGGTTATACAATGAGCAGTTCTTC CASSFTRKDRLYNEQFF
TRBJ2-7 NA TRBV15 NA TGTGCCACCAGCAGAGTCGATGGGGAATGGGAGCAGTACTTC CATSRVDGEWEQYF
TRBJ1-3 NA TRBV6-1 NA TGTGCCAGCAGTGACGGGACGGGCGGAAACACCATATATTTT CASSDGTGGNTIYF
TRBJ2-1 TRBD2 TRBV4-2 NA TGTGCCAGCAGCTGGAGCGGGGGGGCGTACAATGAGCAGTTCTTC CASSWSGGAYNEQFF
TRBJ1-5 NA TRBV19 once TGTGCCAGTAGTATACAGGGAGATCAGCCCCAGCATTTT CASSIQGDQPQHF
TRBJ2-5 NA TRBV6-5 NA TGTGCCAGCAGTTACAAGGGGGACTGGGTCGAGACCCAGTACTTC CASSYKGDWVETQYF
TRBJ2-1 NA TRBV19 NA TGTGCCAGTAGTATTAGAGGGTTGCAGTTCTTC CASSIRGLQFF
TRBJ2-2 NA TRBV24-1 NA TGTGCCACCAGTGTCCCCCCCCTCGGGCAAAACCTTAACACCGGGGAGCTGTTTTTT CATSVPPLGQNLNTGELFF
TRBJ2-3 TRBD1 TRBV29-1 NA TGCAGCGCGCGGACAGGGTGGGGCACAGATACGCAGTATTTT CSARTGWGTDTQYF
TRBJ1-5 NA TRBV6-5 NA TGTGCCAGCGTAGCTCTTATCAATCAGCCCCAGCATTTT CASVALINQPQHF
TRBJ1-2 NA TRBV6-6 NA TGTGCCAGCAGTTACGAGGGGCAGCCCTATGGCTACACCTTC CASSYEGQPYGYTF
TRBJ2-1 NA TRBV7-9 NA TGTGCCAGCAGCTTAGCGAGCGTTACCAATGAGCAGTTCTTC CASSLASVTNEQFF
TRBJ2-7 NA TRBV5-6 once TGTGCCAGCAGCTTGGTCGCGGGTTCTTACGAGCAGTACTTC CASSLVAGSYEQYF
TRBJ2-3 TRBD2 TRBV5-4 NA TGTGCCAGCAGCTTGGCACTAGCGGGAGCTGCAGATACGCAGTATTTT CASSLALAGAADTQYF
TRBJ1-5 NA TRBV27 NA TGTGCCAGCAGCCCATACGGAGAGCCCCAGCATTTT CASSPYGEPQHF
TRBJ2-5 NA TRBV7-9 NA TGTGCCAGCAGCTTTCGAACAACCGGGGAGACCCAGTACTTC CASSFRTTGETQYF
TRBJ1-1 TRBD1 TRBV30 medium-sized TGTGCCTGGGACAGGGGATACACTGAAGCTTTCTTT CAWDRGYTEAFF
TRBJ1-1 NA TRBV6-1 medium-sized TGTGCCAGCAGTGAACAGTTTCTTTTTTCGGCTGAAGCTTTCTTT CASSEQFLFSAEAFF
TRBJ2-7 TRBD2 TRBV25-1 NA TGTGCCAGCAGTGAATATTCCGGGGGGGCGTACTTC CASSEYSGGAYF
TRBJ2-5 NA TRBV19 NA TGTGCCAGTAGTATAGTGCACAGGCAAGAGACCCAGTACTTC CASSIVHRQETQYF
TRBJ2-7 NA TRBV19 NA TGTGCCAGTAGTAGCGGGATCAGTTACGAGCAGTACTTC CASSSGISYEQYF
TRBJ2-3 TRBD2 TRBV2 NA TGTGCCAGCAACCCGGGACTAGCCACAGATACGCAGTATTTT CASNPGLATDTQYF
TRBJ1-2 NA TRBV6-1 NA TGTGCCAGCAGTGAAATCCAAACCTATGGCTACACCTTC CASSEIQTYGYTF
TRBJ2-3 NA TRBV5-4 NA TGTGCCAGCAGCCGAATGACCCTAGAGCTTAAGACGCAGTATTTT CASSRMTLELKTQYF
TRBJ2-3 TRBD2 TRBV7-2 NA TGTGCCAGCAGCTTAAGCGGGATTGTAGATACGCAGTATTTT CASSLSGIVDTQYF
TRBJ1-5 NA TRBV27 NA TGTGCCAGCAGCCGGAGGGAAGCATTCAATCAGCCCCAGCATTTT CASSRREAFNQPQHF
TRBJ1-5 NA TRBV2 few TGTGCCAGCAGTGAATATATCAGGGATCCCCAGCATTTT CASSEYIRDPQHF
TRBJ1-3 NA TRBV3-1/TRBV3-2 NA TGTGCCAGCAGCCAAGTCGGCTCTGGAAACACCATATATTTT CASSQVGSGNTIYF
TRBJ2-7 NA TRBV18 NA TGTGCCAGCTCACCCTTATCCCCCTACGAGCAGTACTTC CASSPLSPYEQYF
TRBJ1-5 TRBD1 TRBV6-6 NA TGTGCCAGCAGCCGCACGACAGGGGTGAGCAATCAGCCCCAGCATTTT CASSRTTGVSNQPQHF
TRBJ2-2 TRBD2 TRBV4-1 medium-sized TGCGCCAGCAGCCAAGGACCGGACCGAGCGGGAGGGGTCACCGGGGAGCTGTTTTTT CASSQGPDRAGGVTGELFF
TRBJ2-5 NA TRBV5-1 NA TGCGCCAGCAGCCTCCTAGGACAAGAGACCCAGTACTTC CASSLLGQETQYF
TRBJ1-2 NA TRBV5-6 NA TGTGCCAGCAGCTTGAACTATGGCTACACCTTC CASSLNYGYTF
TRBJ2-7 NA TRBV27 NA TGTGCCAGCAGTTTATGGTCCGCCTCCTCTTCCTACGAGCAGTACTTC CASSLWSASSSYEQYF
TRBJ2-3 NA TRBV5-1 NA TGCGCCAGCAGCTTTGAGGAAGCAGATACGCAGTATTTT CASSFEEADTQYF
TRBJ1-1 NA TRBV6-6 NA TGTGCCAGCACTCAACCGCGGGGGGTAAACACTGAAGCTTTCTTT CASTQPRGVNTEAFF
TRBJ2-3 NA TRBV12-3/TRBV12-4 large TGTGCCAGCAGTTTTTTTACAGATACGCAGTATTTT CASSFFTDTQYF
TRBJ2-7 NA TRBV29-1 NA TGCAGCGTTGAATCCGGTCAAGACTCCTACGAGCAGTACTTC CSVESGQDSYEQYF
TRBJ1-4 NA TRBV12-3/TRBV12-4 NA TGTGCCAGCAGTTTAATCAGCACCGAAAAACTGTTTTTT CASSLISTEKLFF